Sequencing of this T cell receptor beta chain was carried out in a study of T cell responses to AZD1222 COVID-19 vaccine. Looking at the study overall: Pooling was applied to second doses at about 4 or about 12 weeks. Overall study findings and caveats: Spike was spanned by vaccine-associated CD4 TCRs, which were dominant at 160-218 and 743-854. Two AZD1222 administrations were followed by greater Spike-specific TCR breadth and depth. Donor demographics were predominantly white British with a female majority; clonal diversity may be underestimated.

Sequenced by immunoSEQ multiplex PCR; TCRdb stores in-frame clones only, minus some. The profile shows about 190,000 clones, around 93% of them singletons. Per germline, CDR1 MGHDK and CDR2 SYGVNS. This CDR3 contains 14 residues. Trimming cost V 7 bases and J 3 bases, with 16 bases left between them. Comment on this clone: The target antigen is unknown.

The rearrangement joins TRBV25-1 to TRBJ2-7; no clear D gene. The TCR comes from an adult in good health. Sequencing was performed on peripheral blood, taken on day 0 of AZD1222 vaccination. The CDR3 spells CASISHGPNYEQYF. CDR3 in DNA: TGTGCCAGCATCTCACACGGACCTAACTACGAGCAGTACTTC.